This T cell receptor beta chain was observed in a study of cytotoxic CD8 clonotypes in ibrutinib-treated CLL. The study, taken as a whole, reports: Whereas clonality rose at ibrutinib response, it declined toward baseline at progression.

Remarks on this clone: Its target is unknown.

The table came from immunoSEQ multiplex PCR; TCRdb's copy has only in-frame clones and leaves some out. In the table there are about 74,000 clones, around 80% of which are singletons. The sample consisted of PBMCs, taken at disease progression, from a patient treated with ibrutinib. The receptor was isolated from a human donor with chronic lymphocytic leukemia.

In DNA form, the CDR3 reads TGTGCCAGCAGCTTGACAGGGGGCCAGGCTAATGAAAAACTGTTTTTT. It encodes CASSLTGGQANEKLFF. The chain employs TRBV7-9 and TRBJ1-4; 10 bases fit TRBD1. The length of the CDR3 is 16 residues. Germline values: CDR1 SEHNR, CDR2 FQNEAQ (reference sequence). V gave up 3 bases and J gave up 3 bases; unmatched junction bases: 4.